Listed below are T cell receptor beta chains from one sample, sequenced in a study of cytomegalovirus exposure and HLA in healthy donors. TCRdb's table, derived via immunoSEQ multiplex PCR, lists solely in-frame clones and lacks some. The sample has about 190,000 clones; more than 65% are singletons. The material sequenced was PBMCs. Receptors were obtained from a woman aged 25 to 39 in good health and CMV-seropositive. CDR3s include the opening cysteine and the closing phenylalanine or tryptophan.

j_gene | v_gene | CDR3aa
TRBJ1-1 | TRBV2 | CASNFLTGSEAFF
TRBJ1-1 | TRBV7-2 | CASSFLEAANTEAFF
TRBJ1-3 | TRBV5-6 | CASSFRVTRRGNTIYF
TRBJ1-1 | TRBV29-1 | CSVVSVIEAFF
TRBJ1-5 | TRBV2 | CASSLDQPQHF
TRBJ2-5 | TRBV6-5 | CAISEGQGGKTQYF
TRBJ2-7 | TRBV9 | CASSVESDPYEQYF
TRBJ2-5 | TRBV5-1 | CASSSGRTGGAKETQYF
TRBJ2-1 | TRBV9 | CASSVTDRNNEQFF
TRBJ2-7 | TRBV5-1 | CASSLAASTIYEQYF
TRBJ1-6 | TRBV6-5 | CASSRTGGRGSPLHF
TRBJ2-3 | TRBV5-1 | CASSLEAAGGTSTDTQYF
TRBJ2-3 | TRBV7-9 | CATPSDRLDTQYF
TRBJ2-7 | TRBV5-4 | CASSITSSYEQYF
TRBJ2-3 | TRBV5-6 | CASSYGLAGGGDTDTQYF
TRBJ2-4 | TRBV7-9 | CASSRSGTSKNIQYF
TRBJ1-2 | TRBV18 | CASSPGRNYGYTF
TRBJ2-5 | TRBV5-6 | CASSGTGDVETQYF
TRBJ1-1 | TRBV10-2 | CASSDSGFTEAFF
TRBJ2-3 | TRBV5-1 | CASFPGTGPTDTQYF
TRBJ2-7 | TRBV18 | CASSKTPGTGSYEQYF
TRBJ1-1 | TRBV6-1 | CASTPARAFF
TRBJ1-5 | TRBV19 | CASSIKDRGNQPQHF
TRBJ2-7 | TRBV7-9 | CASSRPNGLSFSYEQYF
TRBJ1-5 | TRBV7-9 | CASSLSGINQPQHF
TRBJ2-7 | TRBV4-1 | CASSQARTGGFVEQYF
TRBJ2-3 | TRBV6-1 | CATRLAGVWTDTQYF
TRBJ2-7 | TRBV27 | CASSLGQGAYEQYF
TRBJ1-4 | TRBV28 | CASSFGGTGEKLFF
TRBJ2-6 | TRBV6-1 | CATRGDGRGANVLTF
TRBJ1-5 | TRBV5-1 | CASSLDNYSNQPQHF
TRBJ1-3 | TRBV11-2 | CASSLRSGFGNTIYF
TRBJ2-1 | TRBV4-1 | CASSHRLATIVEQFF
TRBJ2-7 | TRBV5-4 | CASSPLGGANEQYF
TRBJ1-1 | TRBV7-6 | CASSLRGGGTEAFF
TRBJ1-4 | TRBV7-9 | CASSWGDTTNEKLFF
TRBJ2-7 | TRBV5-4 | CASSLDSGRRAEQYF
TRBJ1-1 | TRBV18 | CASSPSRGTEAFF
TRBJ2-5 | TRBV5-6 | CASSPRTGWQETQYF
TRBJ1-2 | TRBV14 | CASSQTGGLYGYTF